What follows describes a single TCR beta chain. A junction end diverges from the germline sequence, so it may reflect a read error. The sample belongs to a study of blood T cells in healthy people across ages. Germline CDR1 is SQVTM and CDR2 is ANQGSEA. This CDR3 is 17 amino acids long. A J-beta primer mix and a sample-barcoded 5' primer were used in a second PCR of about 7 to 12 cycles. MiXCR, run by TCRdb on the 5' RACE reads, gives a single entry per CDR3 protein. Among about 1.6 million distinct CDR3 sequences listed, about 35% were seen once. This chain joins TRBV29-1 and TRBJ2-6; 9 nucleotides line up with TRBD1. Sequenced: blood. This receptor was taken from a woman aged 25 to 39 in good health. The CDR3 region has the DNA TGCAGCGTTCGTCCCGGGACAGGGTATGTTGGGGCCAGCGTCCTGACTTTC. Translating it yields CSVRPGTGYVGASVLTF. The full variable domain, completed using reference TRBV29-1 and TRBJ2-6, is SAVISQKPSRDICQRGTSLTIQCQVDSQVTMMFWYRQQPGQSLTLIATANQGSEATYESGFVIDKFPISRPNLTFSTLTVSNMSPEDSSIYLCSVRPGTGYVGASVLTFGAGSRLTVL.